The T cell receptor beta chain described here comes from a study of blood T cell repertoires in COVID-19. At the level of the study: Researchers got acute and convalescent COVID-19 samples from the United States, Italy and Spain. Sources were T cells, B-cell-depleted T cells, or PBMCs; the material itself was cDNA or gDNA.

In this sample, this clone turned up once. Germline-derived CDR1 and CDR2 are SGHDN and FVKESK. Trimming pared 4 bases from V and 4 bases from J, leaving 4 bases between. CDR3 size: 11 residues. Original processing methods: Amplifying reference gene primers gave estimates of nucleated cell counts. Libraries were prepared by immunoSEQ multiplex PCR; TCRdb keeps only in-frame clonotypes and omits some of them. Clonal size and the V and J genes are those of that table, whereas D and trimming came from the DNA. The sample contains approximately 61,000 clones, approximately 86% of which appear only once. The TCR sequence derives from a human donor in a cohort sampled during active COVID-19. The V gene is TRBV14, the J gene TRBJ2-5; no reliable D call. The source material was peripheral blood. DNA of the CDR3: TGTGCCAGCAGCCTCCGAGAGACCCAGTACTTC. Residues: CASSLRETQYF. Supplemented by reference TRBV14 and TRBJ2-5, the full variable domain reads EAGVTQFPSHSVIEKGQTVTLRCDPISGHDNLYWYRRVMGKEIKFLLHFVKESKQDESGMPNNRFLAERTGGTYSTLKVQPAELEDSGVYFCASSLRETQYFGPGTRLLVL.